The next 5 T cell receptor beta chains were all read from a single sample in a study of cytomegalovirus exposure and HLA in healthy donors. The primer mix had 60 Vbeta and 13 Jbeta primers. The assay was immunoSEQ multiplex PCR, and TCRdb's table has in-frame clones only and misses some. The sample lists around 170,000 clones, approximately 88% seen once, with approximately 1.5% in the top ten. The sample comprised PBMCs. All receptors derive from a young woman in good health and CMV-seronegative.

The CDR3 loop reads CASVQSPGQGLLGGTQYF. The CDR3 region has the DNA TGCGCCAGCGTACAATCCCCGGGACAGGGTCTTCTTGGGGGGACCCAGTACTTC. This rearrangement joins TRBV5-1 to TRBJ2-5; TRBD1 matches at 9 bases. The CDR3 totals 18 residues. Germline assignment: CDR1 SGHRS and CDR2 YFSETQ. V gave up 7 bases and J gave up 7 bases; unmatched junction bases: 23.

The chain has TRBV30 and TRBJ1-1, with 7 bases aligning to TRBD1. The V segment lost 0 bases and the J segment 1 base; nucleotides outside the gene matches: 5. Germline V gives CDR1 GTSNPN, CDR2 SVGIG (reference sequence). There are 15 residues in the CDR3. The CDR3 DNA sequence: TGTGCCTGGAGTGTAGGCGGGACAGCGAACACTGAAGCTTTCTTT. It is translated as CAWSVGGTANTEAFF.

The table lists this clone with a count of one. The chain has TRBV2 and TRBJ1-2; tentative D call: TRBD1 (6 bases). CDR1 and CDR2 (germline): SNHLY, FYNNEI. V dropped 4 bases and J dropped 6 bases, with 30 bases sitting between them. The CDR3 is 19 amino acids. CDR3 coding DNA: TGTGCCAGCAGTGGGTCAAGGGGGTCCTTATTAGCCCACGTTAATGGCTACACCTTC. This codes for CASSGSRGSLLAHVNGYTF.

CDR3 amino acids: CAWSVLGGTNQPQHF. CDR3 coding DNA: TGTGCCTGGAGTGTACTTGGGGGGACCAATCAGCCCCAGCATTTT. The chain couples TRBV30 to TRBJ1-5; D is perhaps TRBD1 (5 bases). V gave up 0 bases and J gave up 3 bases, with 12 bases separating them. The CDR3 consists of 15 residues. Germline CDR1 GTSNPN, CDR2 SVGIG (reference sequence).

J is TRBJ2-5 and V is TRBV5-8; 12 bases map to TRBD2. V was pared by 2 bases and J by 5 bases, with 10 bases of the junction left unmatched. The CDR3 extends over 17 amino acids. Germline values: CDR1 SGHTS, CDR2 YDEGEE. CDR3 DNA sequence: TGTGCCAGCAGCTTCCGCCGTCTAGCGGGGGGGCAGGAGACCCAGTACTTC. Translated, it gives CASSFRRLAGGQETQYF.